This passage covers 9 T cell receptor beta chains from one sample sequenced in a study of cytotoxic CD8 clonotypes in ibrutinib-treated CLL. Assay used: immunoSEQ multiplex PCR; TCRdb lists only in-frame clones, some missing. The table shows about 68,000 clones, with around two thirds occurring only once. Sequenced material: PBMCs, taken after 12 months of ibrutinib treatment. The source of these receptors is a human donor with chronic lymphocytic leukemia.

This clone is a singleton in its sample. V is TRBV15 and J is TRBJ2-7; TRBD2 might be the D (5 bases). The CDR3 totals 14 residues. Germline V gene lookup returns CDR1 LNHNV and CDR2 YYDKDF (reference sequence). V lost 0 bases, J lost 0 bases, and 6 bases lay in between. The CDR3 sequence is CATSRDGISYEQYF. The CDR3 DNA follows: TGTGCCACCAGCAGAGACGGGATCTCCTACGAGCAGTACTTC.

The chain combines TRBV6-6 with TRBJ1-3; 9 bases line up with TRBD1. The CDR3 sequence is 13 residues long. With V trimmed by 5 bases and J by 7 bases, 3 bases remained unmatched. The germline CDR1 and CDR2 sequences are MNHNY and SVGAGI (reference sequence). CDR3 loop: CASSGGQGNTIYF. The CDR3 nucleotides are TGTGCCAGCAGTGGGGGACAGGGTAACACCATATATTTT.

V gene TRBV6-5 combines with J gene TRBJ2-7; tentatively, D is TRBD1 (5 bases). Trimming removed 3 bases from V and 3 bases from J, with 12 bases in between. Germline values: CDR1 MNHEY, CDR2 SVGAGI. The CDR3 totals 14 residues. CDR3 in DNA: TGTGCCAGCAGTTATATGCAGGGTTTCTACGAGCAGTACTTC. The encoded protein is CASSYMQGFYEQYF.

The chain combines TRBV5-8 with TRBJ1-2, with a possible D match to TRBD1 (5 bases). CDR1 is SGHTS, CDR2 YDEGEE, per germline. V was shortened by 5 bases and J by 8 bases, with 22 bases between the two germline ends. The CDR3 runs to 15 residues. The CDR3 loop reads CASSLLGLLSGGYTF. CDR3 sequence (DNA): TGTGCCAGCAGTCTATTGGGACTTCTAAGTGGGGGCTACACCTTC.

Here the CDR3 reads CASSEMPLYGYTF. For the CDR3, the DNA is TGTGCCAGCAGTGAAATGCCCCTCTATGGCTACACCTTC. This chain joins TRBV2 and TRBJ1-2; D gene unclear. The CDR3 contains 13 residues. Germline assignment: CDR1 SNHLY and CDR2 FYNNEI. V was shortened by 2 bases and J by 4 bases, with 8 bases between the two germline ends.

The chain uses TRBV7-2 and TRBJ2-3, with TRBD2 matching 11 bases. Germline CDR1 reads SGHTA; CDR2 reads FQGNSA. V was pared by 3 bases and J by 4 bases, with 3 bases of the junction left unmatched. The CDR3 runs to 15 residues. The CDR3 DNA follows: TGTGCCAGCAGCTTCGTAGCGGGGGGGGCAGATACGCAGTATTTT. Translation gives CASSFVAGGADTQYF.

The chain links TRBV7-2 to TRBJ1-2; D is possibly TRBD1 (6 bases). The CDR3 is 13 residues long. From germline, CDR1 is SGHTA and CDR2 FQGNSA. Trimming took off 3 bases at V and 8 bases at J, with 13 bases between the two ends. This CDR3 is CASSLWGREGYTF. For the CDR3, the DNA is TGTGCCAGCAGCTTGTGGGGGCGCGAGGGCTACACCTTC.

This clone was seen only a few times. The chain carries TRBV18 and TRBJ2-7; D unclear. Germline loops: CDR1 KGHSH, CDR2 LQKENI. The CDR3 is made up of 12 amino acids. V was trimmed by 3 bases and J by 1 base, leaving 4 bases between them. In DNA, the CDR3 is TGTGCCAGCTCACCCGGGTCCTACGAGCAGTACTTC. It codes for CASSPGSYEQYF.

This chain connects TRBV6-6 to TRBJ1-2; D remains ambiguous. This CDR3 is 14 amino acids long. CDR1 is MNHNY, CDR2 SVGAGI, per germline (reference sequence). The V end was cut by 0 bases, the J end by 1 base, with 6 bases between. The CDR3 DNA reads as TGTGCCAGCAGTTACTCGGAGCTTAACTATGGCTACACCTTC. Protein: CASSYSELNYGYTF.